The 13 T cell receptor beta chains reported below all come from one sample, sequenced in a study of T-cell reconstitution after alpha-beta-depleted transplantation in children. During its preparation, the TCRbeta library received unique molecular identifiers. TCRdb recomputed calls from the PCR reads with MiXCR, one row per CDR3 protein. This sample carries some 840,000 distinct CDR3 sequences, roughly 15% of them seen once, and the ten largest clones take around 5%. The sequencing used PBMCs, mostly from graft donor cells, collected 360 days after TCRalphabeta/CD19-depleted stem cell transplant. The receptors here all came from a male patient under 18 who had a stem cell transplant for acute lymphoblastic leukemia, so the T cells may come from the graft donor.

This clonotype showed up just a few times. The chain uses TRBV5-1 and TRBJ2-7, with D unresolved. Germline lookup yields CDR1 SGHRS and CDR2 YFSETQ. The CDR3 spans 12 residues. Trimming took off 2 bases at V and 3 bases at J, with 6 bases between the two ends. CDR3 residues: CASSFGFYEQYF. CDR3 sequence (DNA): TGCGCCAGCAGCTTCGGGTTCTACGAGCAGTACTTC.

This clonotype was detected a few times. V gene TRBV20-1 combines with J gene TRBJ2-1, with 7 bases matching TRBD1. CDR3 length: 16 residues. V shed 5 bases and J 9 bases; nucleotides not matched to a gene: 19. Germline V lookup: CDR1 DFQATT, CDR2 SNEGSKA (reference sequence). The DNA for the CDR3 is TGCAGTGCTGGAAGGGGTTCGGGGACAGTACGTCTTGAGCAGTTCTTC. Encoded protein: CSAGRGSGTVRLEQFF.

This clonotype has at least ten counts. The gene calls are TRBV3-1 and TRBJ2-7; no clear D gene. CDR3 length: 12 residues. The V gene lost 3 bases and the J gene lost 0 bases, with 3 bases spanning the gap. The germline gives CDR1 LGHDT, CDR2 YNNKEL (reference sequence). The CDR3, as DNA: TGTGCCAGCAGCCAGAGCTCCTACGAGCAGTACTTC. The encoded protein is CASSQSSYEQYF.

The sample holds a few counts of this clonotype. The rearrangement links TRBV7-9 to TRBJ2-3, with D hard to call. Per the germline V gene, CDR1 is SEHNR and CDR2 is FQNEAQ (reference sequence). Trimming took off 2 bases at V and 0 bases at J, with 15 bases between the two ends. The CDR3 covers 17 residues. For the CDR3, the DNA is TGTGCCAGCAGCTTACATCATAGGATCACTAGCACAGATACGCAGTATTTT. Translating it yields CASSLHHRITSTDTQYF.

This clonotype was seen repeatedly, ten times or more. As DNA, the CDR3 is TGTGCCAGCAGTTTTGGCGGCAACGAGCAGTACTTC. Protein: CASSFGGNEQYF. This sequence joins TRBV27 and TRBJ2-7; D unclear. The CDR3 has 12 residues. Germline values: CDR1 MNHEY, CDR2 SMNVEV (reference sequence). Trimming took off 3 bases at V and 5 bases at J, with 8 bases between the two ends.

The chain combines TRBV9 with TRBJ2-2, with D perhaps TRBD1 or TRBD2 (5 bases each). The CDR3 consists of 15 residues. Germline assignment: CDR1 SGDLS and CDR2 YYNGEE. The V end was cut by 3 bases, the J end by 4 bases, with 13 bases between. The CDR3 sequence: CASSANTGTTGELFF. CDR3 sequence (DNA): TGTGCCAGCAGCGCCAATACCGGGACCACCGGGGAGCTGTTTTTT.

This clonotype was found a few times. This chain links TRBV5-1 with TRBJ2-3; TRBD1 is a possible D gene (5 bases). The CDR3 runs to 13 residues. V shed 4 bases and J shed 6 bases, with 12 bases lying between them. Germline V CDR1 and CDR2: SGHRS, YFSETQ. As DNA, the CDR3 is TGCGCCAGCAGCCACCGACAGCCGGATACGCAGTATTTT. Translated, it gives CASSHRQPDTQYF.

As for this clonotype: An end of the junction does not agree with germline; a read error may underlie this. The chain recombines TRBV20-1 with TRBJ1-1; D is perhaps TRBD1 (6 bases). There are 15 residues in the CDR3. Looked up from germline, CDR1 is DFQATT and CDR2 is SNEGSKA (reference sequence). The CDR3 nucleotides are TGCAGTGCTAGGGTCGGGGGCCGTTTCAACAGTGAAGCTTTCTTT. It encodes CSARVGGRFNSEAFF.

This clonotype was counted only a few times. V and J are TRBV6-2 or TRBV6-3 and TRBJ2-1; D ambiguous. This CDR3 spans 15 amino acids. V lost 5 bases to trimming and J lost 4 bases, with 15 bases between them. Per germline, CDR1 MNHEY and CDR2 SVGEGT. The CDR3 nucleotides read TGTGCCAGCAGTAGCGCCTTACCTCCTTACAATGAGCAGTTCTTC. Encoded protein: CASSSALPPYNEQFF.

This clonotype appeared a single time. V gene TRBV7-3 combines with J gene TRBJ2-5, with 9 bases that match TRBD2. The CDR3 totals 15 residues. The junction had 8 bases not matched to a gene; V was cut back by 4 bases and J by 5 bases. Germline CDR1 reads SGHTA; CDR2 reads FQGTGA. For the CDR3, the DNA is TGTGCCAGCAGCTCCTCTAGCGGGATTCTGGAGACCCAGTACTTC. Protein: CASSSSSGILETQYF.

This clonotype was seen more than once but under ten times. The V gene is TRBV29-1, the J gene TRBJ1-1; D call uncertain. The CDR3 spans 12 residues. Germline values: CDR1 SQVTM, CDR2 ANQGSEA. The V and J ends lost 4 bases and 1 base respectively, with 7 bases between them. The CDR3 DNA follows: TGCAGCGTTGCTCCGGGGAACACTGAAGCTTTCTTT. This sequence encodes CSVAPGNTEAFF.

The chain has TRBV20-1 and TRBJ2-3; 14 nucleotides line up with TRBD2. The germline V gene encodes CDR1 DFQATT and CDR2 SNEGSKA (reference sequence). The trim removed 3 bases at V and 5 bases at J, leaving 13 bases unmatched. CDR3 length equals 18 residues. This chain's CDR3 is CSARATGTSGREGDTQYF. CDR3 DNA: TGCAGTGCTAGGGCGACCGGGACTAGCGGGAGAGAGGGAGATACGCAGTATTTT.

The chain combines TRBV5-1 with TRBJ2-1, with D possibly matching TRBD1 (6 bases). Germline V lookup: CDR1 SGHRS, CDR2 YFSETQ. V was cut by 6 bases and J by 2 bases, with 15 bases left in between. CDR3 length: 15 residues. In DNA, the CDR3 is TGCGCCAGCACTAAGGGGGTAAGCCCCTACAATGAGCAGTTCTTC. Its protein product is CASTKGVSPYNEQFF. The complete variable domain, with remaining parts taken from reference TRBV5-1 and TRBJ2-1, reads KAGVTQTPRYLIKTRGQQVTLSCSPISGHRSVSWYQQTPGQGLQFLFEYFSETQRNKGNFPGRFSGRQFSNSRSEMNVSTLELGDSALYLCASTKGVSPYNEQFFGPGTRLTVL.